Shown below are 9 T cell receptor beta chains from a single sample sequenced in a study of neoadjuvant anti-PD-1 for oral cavity cancer. Time point specified: after neoadjuvant nivolumab, at surgical resection. The data were produced by immunoSEQ multiplex PCR, yet TCRdb's version contains in-frame clones alone and is incomplete. The sample yields fewer than 25,000 clones, around 43% seen once. The sequences come from tumor tissue, collected after nivolumab (anti-PD-1) treatment. These receptors all stem from a person aged 35 to 85 with oral cavity squamous cell carcinoma.

The CDR3 is CASSSYETGIFTEAFF. CDR3 coding DNA: TGTGCCAGCAGCTCATACGAGACAGGTATTTTCACTGAAGCTTTCTTT. The J gene is TRBJ1-1, the V gene TRBV11-2; TRBD1 might be the D (6 bases). V was shortened by 4 bases and J by 4 bases, with 19 bases between the two germline ends. The length of the CDR3 is 16 residues. Germline CDR1 reads SGHAT; CDR2 reads FQNNGV.

This clone is categorized as medium-sized (0.01 to 0.1%). The rearrangement links TRBV27 to TRBJ2-2; D unresolved. Trimming shortened V by 2 bases and J by 2 bases, and 6 bases separated the two germline ends. Germline values: CDR1 MNHEY, CDR2 SMNVEV (reference sequence). This CDR3 comprises 14 residues. The DNA of the CDR3 is TGTGCCAGCAGTTTAACGGAAAACACCGGGGAGCTGTTTTTT. This codes for CASSLTENTGELFF.

V usage is TRBV2 and J usage is TRBJ2-6; no clear D. CDR3 length equals 13 residues. Trimming took off 4 bases at V and 2 bases at J, with 3 bases between the two ends. Germline V gene lookup returns CDR1 SNHLY and CDR2 FYNNEI. CDR3 loop: CASSVTGANVLTF. The CDR3 region has the DNA TGTGCCAGCAGTGTAACTGGGGCCAACGTCCTGACTTTC.

This clone has more than one count but fewer than ten. The chain combines TRBV5-8 with TRBJ1-2; a weak D match, TRBD1 (5 bases). This CDR3 has 17 residues. V lost 1 base, J lost 3 bases, and 19 bases lay in between. Looked up from germline, CDR1 is SGHTS and CDR2 is YDEGEE. The DNA of the CDR3 is TGTGCCAGCAGCTTGAGGGCCAGGGTGAGGAGGGACTATGGCTACACCTTC. Encoded protein: CASSLRARVRRDYGYTF.

In the case of this clone: Within the sample, other DNA sequences also encode this same CDR3. CDR3 sequence: CASSTQETQYF. In nucleotides, the CDR3 is TGTGCCAGCAGTACTCAAGAGACCCAGTACTTC. V and J are TRBV6-6 and TRBJ2-5; the D is unclear. V lost 5 bases and J 2 bases, leaving 3 bases between the germline ends. Looked up from germline, CDR1 is MNHNY and CDR2 is SVGAGI (reference sequence). The CDR3 spans 11 residues.

The chain is built from TRBV27 and TRBJ2-2; D might be TRBD2 (7 bases). V lost 4 bases to trimming and J lost 1 base, with 13 bases between them. CDR3 length: 16 amino acids. In germline, CDR1 is MNHEY, CDR2 SMNVEV (reference sequence). The CDR3 nucleotides are TGTGCCAGCAGTTACGGGGGCGGGGGGAACACCGGGGAGCTGTTTTTT. This encodes CASSYGGGGNTGELFF.

This clone is judged medium-sized. This rearrangement joins TRBV7-2 to TRBJ2-7; 7 bases agree with TRBD1. Germline V gives CDR1 SGHTA, CDR2 FQGNSA. V dropped 5 bases and J dropped 4; count of bases not matched to a gene: 5. The CDR3 contains 13 residues. The CDR3 here is CASSHDRDYEQYF. The DNA of the CDR3 is TGTGCCAGCAGCCATGACAGGGATTACGAGCAGTACTTC.

The chain combines TRBV27 with TRBJ1-5; D is ambiguous. This CDR3 has 14 amino acids. The germline V gene encodes CDR1 MNHEY and CDR2 SMNVEV (reference sequence). V dropped 1 base and J dropped 5 bases, with 9 bases sitting between them. The CDR3 here is CASSLFQFDQPQHF. The CDR3 DNA reads as TGTGCCAGCAGTTTATTCCAGTTTGATCAGCCCCAGCATTTT.

This clone showed up just a few times. The V and J genes are TRBV10-3 and TRBJ1-2; 12 nucleotides match TRBD1. V dropped 9 bases and J dropped 5; count of bases not matched to a gene: 4. Germline V gene lookup returns CDR1 ENHRY and CDR2 SYGVKD. The CDR3 length is 13 residues. The CDR3: CAMMGQGAYGYTF. The CDR3 DNA sequence: TGTGCCATGATGGGACAGGGGGCGTATGGCTACACCTTC.